This TCR beta chain stems from a study of human T cells and chemical hapten exposure. Time point specified: patch test 2, 6 weeks after DPC sensitization. Treatment reported: therapeutic diphenylcyclopropenone sensitization with weekly scalp DPC. The germline V gene encodes CDR1 LNHDA and CDR2 SQIVND (reference sequence). There are 16 residues in the CDR3. A remark on this clonotype: The junction departs from germline at one end; a sequencing error may be responsible.

MiXCR was run by TCRdb on the RACE reads, yielding one entry per CDR3 protein. This table has some 150,000 distinct CDR3 sequences, roughly 10% appearing once. The receptor was derived from a woman aged 45-60 years with alopecia areata. Some clones in this sample may be carry-over from other donors' samples. The starting material was whole blood, obtained in connection with sensitization to the hapten diphenylcyclopropenone (DPC). This chain joins TRBV19 and TRBJ2-7; 11 nucleotides agree with TRBD2. The CDR3 region has the DNA TGTGCCAGTAGTACCTCAACTAGCGGGAGCTCCCACGAGCAGTACTTC. This sequence encodes CASSTSTSGSSHEQYF. Looking up the rest from reference TRBV19 and TRBJ2-7 gives the full variable domain: DGGITQSPKYLFRKEGQNVTLSCEQNLNHDAMYWYRQDPGQGLRLIYYSQIVNDFQKGDIAEGYSVSREKKESFPLTVTSAQKNPTAFYLCASSTSTSGSSHEQYFGPGTRLTVT.